Following are 18 T cell receptor beta chains from one sample sequenced in a study of OX40 agonist ivuxolimab in advanced cancers. Sequencing used immunoSEQ multiplex PCR; TCRdb keeps in-frame clones, though not all of them. Among roughly 90,000 clones listed, around 90% were seen once. The specimen comprised CD4+ or CD8+ T cells sorted from blood, sampled in a trial of the OX40 agonist ivuxolimab. These receptors originate from an adult with an advanced solid tumor such as melanoma, head and neck, liver or kidney cancer.

The chain couples TRBV15 to TRBJ2-2, with D perhaps matching TRBD2 (6 bases). The CDR3 runs to 17 residues. Germline CDR1 is LNHNV and CDR2 is YYDKDF (reference sequence). Trimming shortened V by 5 bases and J by 4 bases, and 20 bases separated the two germline ends. The CDR3 region is CATSGRSVPGVTGELFF. The CDR3 DNA reads as TGTGCCACCAGCGGCAGGTCGGTCCCGGGGGTCACCGGGGAGCTGTTTTTT. The full variable domain, its missing parts supplied by reference TRBV15 and TRBJ2-2, is DAMVIQNPRYQVTQFGKPVTLSCSQTLNHNVMYWYQQKSSQAPKLLFHYYDKDFNNEADTPDNFQSRRPNTSFCFLDIRSPGLGDTAMYLCATSGRSVPGVTGELFFGEGSRLTVL.

This chain joins TRBV2 and TRBJ2-3, with 12 bases matching TRBD2. This CDR3 is 15 amino acids long. The junction had 0 bases not matched to a gene; V was cut back by 2 bases and J by 3 bases. Per germline, CDR1 SNHLY and CDR2 FYNNEI. The CDR3 spells CASSELAGGTDTQYF. CDR3 in DNA: TGTGCCAGCAGTGAACTAGCGGGAGGGACAGATACGCAGTATTTT. The whole variable domain, filled in from reference TRBV2 and TRBJ2-3, reads EPEVTQTPSHQVTQMGQEVILRCVPISNHLYFYWYRQILGQKVEFLVSFYNNEISEKSEIFDDQFSVERPDGSNFTLKIRSTKLEDSAMYFCASSELAGGTDTQYFGPGTRLTVL.

This clone was seen once. The genes are TRBV5-6 and TRBJ2-1; 9 bases are a match to TRBD2. Trimming at V came to 4 bases and at J to 4 bases, leaving 15 bases not matched to a gene. The germline CDR1 and CDR2 sequences are SGHDT and YYEEEE. This CDR3 has 18 residues. The CDR3 loop reads CASSKNGGRLAGYNEQFF. The CDR3 DNA sequence: TGTGCCAGCAGCAAGAACGGGGGGCGGCTAGCGGGGTACAATGAGCAGTTCTTC.

The chain couples TRBV12-5 to TRBJ1-5; D not certain. The germline V gene has CDR1 LGHNT and CDR2 FRNRAP. This CDR3 comprises 14 residues. Trimming shortened V by 2 bases and J by 6 bases, and 11 bases separated the two germline ends. The CDR3: CASGLTRSGQPQHF. As DNA, the CDR3 is TGTGCTAGTGGTTTGACCCGGTCAGGTCAGCCCCAGCATTTT.

The V gene is TRBV9, the J gene TRBJ1-6; D not resolved. Germline values: CDR1 SGDLS, CDR2 YYNGEE. The V end was cut by 0 bases, the J end by 0 bases, with 4 bases between. There are 15 residues in the CDR3. Written as DNA, the CDR3 is TGTGCCAGCAGCGTAGCCAGCTCCTATAATTCACCCCTCCACTTT. Its translation: CASSVASSYNSPLHF.

The J gene is TRBJ1-4, the V gene TRBV27; D is perhaps TRBD1 (5 bases). V was shortened by 1 base and J by 5 bases, with 5 bases between the two germline ends. CDR3 size: 13 residues. In germline, CDR1 is MNHEY, CDR2 SMNVEV (reference sequence). CDR3 protein: CASSLWGNEKLFF. The CDR3 DNA sequence: TGTGCCAGCAGTTTATGGGGGAATGAAAAACTGTTTTTT.

The gene calls are TRBV20-1 and TRBJ1-1; D remains ambiguous. The CDR3 consists of 10 residues. Germline CDR1 and CDR2: DFQATT and SNEGSKA (reference sequence). The CDR3 sequence is CRPMNTEAFF. CDR3 nucleotide sequence: TGCAGGCCCATGAACACTGAAGCTTTCTTT.

The chain employs TRBV29-1 and TRBJ2-1; 9 nucleotides align to TRBD2. J gave up 5 bases and V 4 bases, and 6 bases lay outside the gene matches. The CDR3 covers 14 residues. From germline, CDR1 is SQVTM and CDR2 ANQGSEA. CDR3 sequence: CSVAARGGHNEQFF. The CDR3 DNA sequence: TGCAGCGTTGCGGCGCGGGGGGGCCACAATGAGCAGTTCTTC.

This rearrangement joins TRBV27 to TRBJ1-5; perhaps TRBD1 as D (5 bases). The ends were cut back, 7 bases at V and 9 bases at J, with 13 bases in the middle. The germline V gene encodes CDR1 MNHEY and CDR2 SMNVEV (reference sequence). The CDR3 covers 12 residues. CDR3 DNA sequence: TGTGCCAGCAACTCCCCTAGGGGGCCCCAGCATTTT. Amino acids: CASNSPRGPQHF.

This chain joins TRBV10-3 and TRBJ2-6; 8 nucleotides align to TRBD1. CDR3 length: 18 residues. The germline CDR1 and CDR2 sequences are ENHRY and SYGVKD. V was clipped by 3 bases and J by 0 bases; unmatched bases: 7. CDR3 sequence: CAISDRGQGFSGANVLTF. The CDR3 DNA reads TGTGCCATCAGTGACCGCGGACAGGGATTCTCTGGGGCCAACGTCCTGACTTTC.

The chain recombines TRBV2 with TRBJ1-3, with 7 positions matching TRBD1. This CDR3 contains 15 residues. Germline CDR1 reads SNHLY; CDR2 reads FYNNEI. The junction had 8 bases not matched to a gene; V was cut back by 6 bases and J by 3 bases. As DNA, the CDR3 is TGTGCCAGCAGCCCTCAGGGGGGGGTTGGAAACACCATATATTTT. Its translation: CASSPQGGVGNTIYF.

The rearrangement joins TRBV6-5 to TRBJ1-2; possible D gene TRBD1, 5 bases. Germline CDR1 and CDR2: MNHEY and SVGAGI. The CDR3 consists of 16 residues. Trimming took 0 bases from V and 4 from J, leaving 15 bases between them. In DNA, the CDR3 is TGTGCCAGCAGTTACTCCGGGTTTCAGGGCACCTATGGCTACACCTTC. The encoded protein is CASSYSGFQGTYGYTF.

This chain connects TRBV5-5 to TRBJ2-2; 10 bases match TRBD1. The J segment lost 4 bases and the V segment lost 0 bases, leaving 3 bases of the junction unmatched. Germline-derived CDR1 and CDR2 are SGHKS and YYEKEE (reference sequence). The CDR3 has 16 amino acids. The CDR3 loop is CASSLGGQGRTGELFF. The CDR3 DNA sequence: TGTGCCAGCAGCTTGGGGGGACAGGGGCGCACCGGGGAGCTGTTTTTT.

On this clone itself: Other DNA sequences in this specimen translate into the identical CDR3. This rearrangement joins TRBV29-1 to TRBJ2-1; the D call may be TRBD1 or TRBD2 (5 bases each). CDR1 is SQVTM, CDR2 ANQGSEA, per germline. The CDR3 totals 11 residues. V shed 1 base and J shed 7 bases, with 5 bases lying between them. CDR3 protein: CSVEGGNEQFF. The CDR3 nucleotides are TGCAGCGTTGAAGGGGGGAATGAGCAGTTCTTC.

This clone showed up just a few times. This chain uses TRBV7-8 with TRBJ2-3; TRBD1 agrees at 8 bases. The CDR3 contains 17 residues. The V segment lost 1 base and the J segment 1 base; nucleotides outside the gene matches: 7. The germline V gene encodes CDR1 SGHVS and CDR2 FQNEAQ. The CDR3 region is CASSLVRAGQGTDTQYF. In DNA form, the CDR3 reads TGTGCCAGCAGCTTAGTAAGGGCGGGACAGGGCACAGATACGCAGTATTTT.

V gene TRBV29-1 combines with J gene TRBJ2-7; D is uncertain. Germline V gene data show CDR1 as SQVTM and CDR2 as ANQGSEA. V was shortened by 6 bases and J by 0 bases, with 15 bases between the two germline ends. The CDR3 runs 14 residues. This CDR3 is CSVRETRSSYEQYF. The CDR3 nucleotides read TGCAGCGTCCGCGAAACACGGAGCTCCTACGAGCAGTACTTC.

This chain joins TRBV9 and TRBJ2-1; D uncertain. The CDR3 loop spans 14 amino acids. The V end was cut by 0 bases, the J end by 6 bases, with 10 bases between. CDR1 is SGDLS, CDR2 YYNGEE, per germline. CDR3 coding DNA: TGTGCCAGCAGCGTAGGGCTATTCACCAATGAGCAGTTCTTC. Residues: CASSVGLFTNEQFF.

The V gene is TRBV27, the J gene TRBJ2-3; D gene uncertain. The germline V gene has CDR1 MNHEY and CDR2 SMNVEV (reference sequence). The V end was cut by 3 bases, the J end by 2 bases, with 12 bases between. The CDR3 is 15 residues long. CDR3 protein: CASSLKRPLTDTQYF. CDR3 coding DNA: TGTGCCAGCAGTTTGAAGAGACCGCTCACAGATACGCAGTATTTT.